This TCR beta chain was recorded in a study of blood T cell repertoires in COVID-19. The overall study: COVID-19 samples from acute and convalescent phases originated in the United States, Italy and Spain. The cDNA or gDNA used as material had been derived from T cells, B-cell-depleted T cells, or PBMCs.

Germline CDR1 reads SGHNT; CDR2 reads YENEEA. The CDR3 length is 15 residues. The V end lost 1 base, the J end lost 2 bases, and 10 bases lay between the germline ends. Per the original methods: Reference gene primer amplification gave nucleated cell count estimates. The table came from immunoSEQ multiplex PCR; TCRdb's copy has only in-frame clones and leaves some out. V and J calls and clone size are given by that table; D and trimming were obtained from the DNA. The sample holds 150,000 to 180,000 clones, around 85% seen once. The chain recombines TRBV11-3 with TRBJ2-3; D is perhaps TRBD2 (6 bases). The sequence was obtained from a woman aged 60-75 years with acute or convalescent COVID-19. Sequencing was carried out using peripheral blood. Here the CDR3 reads CASSLGGKVTDTQYF. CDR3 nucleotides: TGTGCCAGCAGCTTAGGCGGGAAGGTCACAGATACGCAGTATTTT.